Reported below is one T cell receptor beta chain. Method: immunoSEQ multiplex PCR; TCRdb's copy keeps in-frame clones and lacks some. The profile shows 50,000 to 60,000 clones, roughly 85% of them singletons. These data come from a study of blood T cell repertoires in COVID-19. Study overall: Sites in the United States, Italy and Spain provided acute and convalescent COVID-19 samples.

V lost 3 bases to trimming and J lost 8 bases, with 16 bases between them. The CDR3 spans 14 residues. Germline CDR1 reads SNHLY; CDR2 reads FYNNEI. Sequenced: peripheral blood. V and J are TRBV2 and TRBJ1-2; D not resolved. The TCR comes from a human donor in a cohort sampled during active or convalescent COVID-19. CDR3 nucleotide sequence: TGTGCCAGCAGTGATTTCACGGGTGGTATGGGCTACACCTTC. It specifies CASSDFTGGMGYTF.